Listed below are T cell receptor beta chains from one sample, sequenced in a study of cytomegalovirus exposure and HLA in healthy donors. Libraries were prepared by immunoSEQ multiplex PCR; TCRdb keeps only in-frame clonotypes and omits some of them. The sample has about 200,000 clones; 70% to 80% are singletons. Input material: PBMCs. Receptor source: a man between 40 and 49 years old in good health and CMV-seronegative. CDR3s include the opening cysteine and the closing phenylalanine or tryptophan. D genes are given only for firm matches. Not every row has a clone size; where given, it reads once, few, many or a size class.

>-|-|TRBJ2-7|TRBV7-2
TGTGCCAGCAGTCAGGCGCCCCGCTACGAGCAGTACTTC
CASSQAPRYEQYF
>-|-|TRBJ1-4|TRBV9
TGTGCCAGCAGCGTAAGGGGCAGGGCAGCGGAAAAACTGTTTTTT
CASSVRGRAAEKLFF
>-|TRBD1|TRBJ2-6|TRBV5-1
TGCGCCAGCAGCTTCGTGGCAGGGGGCTATGGGGCCAACGTCCTGACTTTC
CASSFVAGGYGANVLTF
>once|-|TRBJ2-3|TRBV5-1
TGCGCCAGTAGCTTGGTCGACAGTATCACAGATACGCAGTATTTT
CASSLVDSITDTQYF
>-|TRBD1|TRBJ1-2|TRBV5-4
TGTGCCAGCAGCGTTCGGACAGGGACAGTCAACTATGGCTACACCTTC
CASSVRTGTVNYGYTF
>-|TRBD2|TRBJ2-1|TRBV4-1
TGCGCCAGCAGTCCCGGGGGGAATGAGCAGTTCTTC
CASSPGGNEQFF
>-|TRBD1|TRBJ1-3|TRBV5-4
TGTGCCAGCAGCGAGGACAGGGGAAACACCATATATTTT
CASSEDRGNTIYF
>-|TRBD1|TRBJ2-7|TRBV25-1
TGTGCCAGCAGTGCCGGGACAGGGGGCGAGAGCTCCTACGAGCAGTACTTC
CASSAGTGGESSYEQYF
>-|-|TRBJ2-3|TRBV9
TGTGCCAGCAGCGTAGTGGGTCAACTCACAGATACGCGGTATTTT
CASSVVGQLTDTRYF
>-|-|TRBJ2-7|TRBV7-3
TGTGCCAGCAGGCTTGGGATCTCAGGGGACGAGCAGTACTTC
CASRLGISGDEQYF
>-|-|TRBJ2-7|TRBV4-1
TGCGCCAGCAGCCAAGATCCAGGGCCTGGCGAGCAGTACTTC
CASSQDPGPGEQYF
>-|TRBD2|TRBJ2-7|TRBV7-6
TGTGCCAGCAGCTTGGAACAGCCCGGGACTAGTGTGTCCTACGAGCAGTACTTC
CASSLEQPGTSVSYEQYF
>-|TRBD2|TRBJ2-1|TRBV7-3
TGTGCCAGCACCTCCGGGGGGAAGCAGTTCTTC
CASTSGGKQFF
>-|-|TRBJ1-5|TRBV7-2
TGTGCCAGCAGCTTAACCGGGACACCTAATCAGCCCCAGCATTTT
CASSLTGTPNQPQHF
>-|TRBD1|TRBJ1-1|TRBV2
TGTGCCAGCACCACCCAGGGGGGAAGCACTGAAGCTTTCTTT
CASTTQGGSTEAFF
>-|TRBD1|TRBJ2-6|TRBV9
TGTGCCAGCCGACCTGGGACAGAAGATTTGGGGACGGGGGCCAACGTCCTGACTTTC
CASRPGTEDLGTGANVLTF
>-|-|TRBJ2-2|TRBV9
TGTGCCAGCAGCGCCGGACAAAGGACCGGGGAGCTGTTTTTT
CASSAGQRTGELFF